Listed here are 23 T cell receptor beta chains from one sample, sequenced in a study of CD8 T cells in Susac syndrome (dated by TCRdb to between 2018 and 2021). To prepare the library, the immunoSEQ multiplex PCR assay was applied. RNA was extracted with the RNeasy kit and 0.5 to 1 ug was reverse transcribed using random hexamers. TCRdb took the public reads, trimmed them with fastp at Q25, ran MiXCR for clone calling and kept in-frame beta chains. Rows are unified per CDR3 protein, each entry keeping the most common DNA and genes. The sample has some 150,000 distinct CDR3 sequences on record, roughly 95% of them singletons. The ten largest make up 0.16% of the sample. Sequenced material: CD4+ T cells from PBMCs. The receptors were gathered from a human donor with Susac syndrome.

V usage is TRBV20-1 and J usage is TRBJ1-1; the D gene is possibly TRBD1 (5 bases). Trimming cost V 4 bases and J 0 bases, with 15 bases left between them. Germline CDR1 and CDR2: DFQATT and SNEGSKA (reference sequence). This CDR3 is 15 amino acids long. The CDR3 loop is CSAIIDRPMNTEAFF. The CDR3 DNA reads TGCAGTGCTATAATCGACAGACCCATGAACACTGAAGCTTTCTTT.

V is TRBV27 and J is TRBJ1-5, with D unresolved. Germline values: CDR1 MNHEY, CDR2 SMNVEV (reference sequence). V lost 5 bases, J lost 2 bases, and 16 bases lay in between. CDR3 length equals 16 residues. The CDR3 region is CASSPVTTGGNQPQHF. The CDR3 nucleotides read TGTGCCAGCAGTCCAGTTACCACTGGGGGCAATCAGCCCCAGCATTTT.

The rearrangement uses TRBV9 and TRBJ2-7, with TRBD1 matching over 10 bases. This CDR3 has 14 residues. Trimming at V came to 3 bases and at J to 4 bases, leaving 4 bases not matched to a gene. The germline V gene encodes CDR1 SGDLS and CDR2 YYNGEE. The CDR3 spells CASSEGTGDYEQYF. DNA for the CDR3: TGTGCCAGCAGCGAGGGGACAGGGGATTACGAGCAGTACTTC.

The chain links TRBV5-4 to TRBJ2-1; maybe TRBD2 (5 bases). Germline CDR1 and CDR2: SGHNT and YYREEE (reference sequence). Trimming pared 4 bases from V and 10 bases from J, leaving 18 bases between. The CDR3 spans 14 residues. The CDR3 is CASSLSVWPGEQFF. DNA of the CDR3: TGTGCCAGCAGCCTTAGCGTATGGCCGGGGGAGCAGTTCTTC.

The rearrangement uses TRBV3-1 and TRBJ1-4; D is ambiguous. Germline-derived CDR1 and CDR2 are LGHDT and YNNKEL (reference sequence). The CDR3 consists of 13 residues. The V and J ends lost 4 bases and 8 bases respectively, with 11 bases between them. As DNA, the CDR3 is TGTGCCAGCAGCCTACTGGAGGGAGAAAAACTGTTTTTT. It specifies CASSLLEGEKLFF.

This clonotype was counted a single time. The rearrangement uses TRBV29-1 and TRBJ2-3; 7 bases map to TRBD2. In germline, CDR1 is SQVTM, CDR2 ANQGSEA. The CDR3 has 14 amino acids. V gave up 7 bases and J gave up 1 base; unmatched junction bases: 8. The CDR3 reads CSAQGLAGTDTQYF. CDR3 nucleotide sequence: TGCAGCGCCCAAGGGCTAGCGGGCACAGATACGCAGTATTTT.

The sample holds one count of this clonotype. The chain employs TRBV4-3 and TRBJ1-2; 9 bases line up with TRBD1. The CDR3 is 15 amino acids. CDR1 and CDR2 (germline): LGHNA, YSLEER. J gave up 4 bases and V 5 bases, and 8 bases lay outside the gene matches. CDR3 DNA: TGCGCCAGCAGCGAAACAGGGGGCACGGCCTATGGCTACACCTTC. As protein: CASSETGGTAYGYTF.

The gene calls are TRBV20-1 and TRBJ1-4, with no clear D. This CDR3 is built from 10 residues. Trimming left V 6 bases short and J 8 bases short, with 7 bases between. CDR1 and CDR2 from the germline V gene are DFQATT and SNEGSKA (reference sequence). This chain's CDR3 is CSAGREKLFF. DNA of the CDR3: TGCAGTGCCGGGAGGGAAAAACTGTTTTTT.

This clonotype was recorded a few times. CDR3 bases: TGTGCCAGCAGCCAGACTAGCGGGGGGGAAGAGACCCAGTACTTC. This translates into CASSQTSGGEETQYF. The gene calls are TRBV4-2 and TRBJ2-5; 14 nucleotides agree with TRBD2. V shed 3 bases and J 3 bases; nucleotides not matched to a gene: 0. From germline, CDR1 is LGHNA and CDR2 YNFKEQ. There are 15 residues in the CDR3.

This sequence joins TRBV6-2 or TRBV6-3 and TRBJ2-5, with TRBD1 as a possible D gene (5 bases). The germline V gene has CDR1 MNHEY and CDR2 SVGEGT. V shed 7 bases and J shed 2 bases, with 14 bases lying between them. The CDR3 is made up of 14 amino acids. The CDR3 coding sequence is TGTGCCAGCACCAGGGCCCGGCGGCAAGAGACCCAGTACTTC. As protein: CASTRARRQETQYF.

The V call is TRBV29-1, the J call TRBJ2-2; D remains ambiguous. V was trimmed by 7 bases and J by 3 bases, leaving 12 bases between them. The CDR3 totals 13 residues. The germline V gene has CDR1 SQVTM and CDR2 ANQGSEA. CDR3 in DNA: TGCAGCGCCGCCGTCCAGGACACCGGGGAGCTGTTTTTT. It yields the protein CSAAVQDTGELFF.

This clonotype showed up just a few times. The V and J genes are TRBV12-3 or TRBV12-4 and TRBJ2-5; D gene uncertain. Trimming pared 3 bases from V and 2 bases from J, leaving 7 bases between. The CDR3 covers 13 residues. The CDR3 protein is CASSFGPQETQYF. In DNA form, the CDR3 reads TGTGCCAGCAGTTTCGGTCCTCAAGAGACCCAGTACTTC.

This clonotype was picked up a small number of times. The rearrangement joins TRBV20-1 to TRBJ1-5; D is unclear. Germline CDR1 and CDR2: DFQATT and SNEGSKA (reference sequence). V lost 3 bases to trimming and J lost 4 bases, with 13 bases between them. This CDR3 spans 14 amino acids. For the CDR3, the DNA is TGCAGTGCTAGTCAAGGGTCGGGAAATCAGCCCCAGCATTTT. Encoded protein: CSASQGSGNQPQHF.

The chain joins TRBV20-1 to TRBJ2-1; D possibly matches TRBD1 or TRBD2 (5 bases each). The CDR3 contains 17 residues. Germline V gene sequence: CDR1 DFQATT, CDR2 SNEGSKA (reference sequence). Trimming shortened V by 4 bases and J by 9 bases, and 28 bases separated the two germline ends. CDR3 in amino acids: CSAKPAMIGGSSGEQFF. The CDR3, as DNA: TGCAGTGCTAAACCCGCTATGATTGGGGGTAGCAGCGGTGAGCAGTTCTTC.

The rearrangement uses TRBV7-3 and TRBJ2-5, with TRBD2 identical over 8 bases. Looked up from germline, CDR1 is SGHTA and CDR2 is FQGTGA. Losses at the gene ends were 5 bases for V and 4 bases for J; bases not matched to a gene: 6. The CDR3 extends over 14 amino acids. CDR3 residues: CASSRSTSGETQYF. The CDR3 DNA reads TGTGCCAGCAGCCGTTCCACTAGCGGAGAGACCCAGTACTTC.

The CDR3 spells CASSRTTGMGDSPLHF. As DNA, the CDR3 is TGTGCCAGCAGCCGGACAACAGGGATGGGAGATTCACCCCTCCACTTT. J is TRBJ1-6 and V is TRBV3-1; possible D gene TRBD1, 6 bases. CDR1 and CDR2 from the germline V gene are LGHDT and YNNKEL (reference sequence). The CDR3 consists of 16 residues. V lost 4 bases and J 8 bases, leaving 18 bases between the germline ends.

The chain joins TRBV28 to TRBJ1-1, with TRBD1 matching over 7 bases. V lost 6 bases and J lost 5; bases outside the gene matches: 6. The CDR3 has 13 amino acids. Germline-derived CDR1 and CDR2 are MDHEN and SYDVKM. As DNA, the CDR3 is TGTGCCAGCAGATCAGGGGGGCGGACTGAAGCTTTCTTT. This encodes CASRSGGRTEAFF.

This rearrangement joins TRBV3-1 to TRBJ2-1; D uncertain. Germline CDR1 is LGHDT and CDR2 is YNNKEL (reference sequence). Deletions cut 3 bases from V and 10 bases from J, with 10 bases between. The CDR3 has 12 amino acids. The CDR3 here is CASSHLGGEQFF. The CDR3 DNA reads TGTGCCAGCAGCCATCTGGGCGGCGAGCAGTTCTTC.

The chain carries TRBV29-1 and TRBJ2-2; 7 positions match TRBD1. The V gene end was trimmed by 7 bases and the J gene end by 3 bases; junction bases not matched to a gene: 8. Germline loops: CDR1 SQVTM, CDR2 ANQGSEA. The CDR3 runs to 14 residues. For the CDR3, the DNA is TGCAGCGGGCGGACAGGATTTTACACCGGGGAGCTGTTTTTT. This encodes CSGRTGFYTGELFF.

The chain uses TRBV5-1 and TRBJ2-1; 8 nucleotides align to TRBD2. Germline CDR1 SGHRS, CDR2 YFSETQ. This CDR3 contains 14 residues. V was clipped by 9 bases and J by 7 bases; unmatched bases: 12. CDR3 residues: CATSLGTGGNEQFF. The CDR3 DNA is TGCGCCACAAGCTTGGGAACGGGGGGGAATGAGCAGTTCTTC. The entire variable domain, with the rest obtained from reference TRBV5-1 and TRBJ2-1, is as follows: KAGVTQTPRYLIKTRGQQVTLSCSPISGHRSVSWYQQTPGQGLQFLFEYFSETQRNKGNFPGRFSGRQFSNSRSEMNVSTLELGDSALYLCATSLGTGGNEQFFGPGTRLTVL.

The chain links TRBV9 to TRBJ1-2, with 8 bases fitting TRBD1. The CDR3 totals 14 residues. The germline V gene encodes CDR1 SGDLS and CDR2 YYNGEE. After removal of 0 bases from V and 6 bases from J, the junction contained 4 bases not matched to a gene. CDR3 in DNA: TGTGCCAGCAGCGTAGACCAGGGGGCGGATGGCTACACCTTC. This codes for CASSVDQGADGYTF. Variable domain in full (rest from reference TRBV9 and TRBJ1-2): DSGVTQTPKHLITATGQRVTLRCSPRSGDLSVYWYQQSLDQGLQFLIQYYNGEERAKGNILERFSAQQFPDLHSELNLSSLELGDSALYFCASSVDQGADGYTFGSGTRLTVV.

The V call is TRBV5-4, the J call TRBJ2-3; perhaps TRBD2 as D (6 bases). The ends were cut back, 8 bases at V and 4 bases at J, with 20 bases in the middle. The CDR3 has 15 amino acids. Looked up from germline, CDR1 is SGHNT and CDR2 is YYREEE (reference sequence). The CDR3 sequence: CASTLRGVGADTQYF. The CDR3 bases are TGTGCCAGTACTCTCCGCGGGGTTGGCGCAGATACGCAGTATTTT.

This clonotype appeared a single time. The chain employs TRBV13 and TRBJ2-1; 8 bases agree with TRBD1. The J segment lost 2 bases and the V segment lost 0 bases, leaving 6 bases of the junction unmatched. CDR1 is PRHDT, CDR2 FYEKMQ, per germline (reference sequence). The CDR3 spans 17 residues. As DNA, the CDR3 is TGTGCCAGCAGCTTAGGAGGTCGGACAGGGACCTACAATGAGCAGTTCTTC. This codes for CASSLGGRTGTYNEQFF.